The 30 T cell receptor beta chains presented below share a single source sample, sequenced in a study of vaccination and CD4 T cells after COVID-19. Sample treatment: approximately 11-day PBMC culture with coronavirus spike peptide pools or control peptides (ViraFEST assay). No antigen has been identified for these receptors. Cultured CD4+ T cells had their DNA profiled by the Oncomine TCR Beta short-read assay. TCRdb itself ran the PCR reads through MiXCR, one entry per CDR3 protein. The sample has under 9,000 distinct CDR3 sequences; approximately 70% are singletons. The specimen was CD4+ T cells from blood, cultured in vitro. Receptors originate from a human donor who had recovered from COVID-19.

This chain joins TRBV10-3 and TRBJ2-5, with no clear D. CDR3 size: 16 residues. Trimming pared 4 bases from V and 2 bases from J, leaving 17 bases between. Germline CDR1 ENHRY, CDR2 SYGVKD. The CDR3 sequence is CAISGYRAPSQETQYF. In nucleotides, the CDR3 is TGTGCCATCAGTGGGTACCGGGCCCCCTCACAAGAGACCCAGTACTTC.

This clonotype was recorded a few times. The chain recombines TRBV6-2 or TRBV6-3 with TRBJ2-1; D remains unclear. Germline lookup yields CDR1 MNHEY and CDR2 SVGEGT. Trimming pared 2 bases from V and 3 bases from J, leaving 5 bases between. The CDR3 has 13 residues. The CDR3 spells CASSYDIYNEQFF. The CDR3 nucleotides read TGTGCCAGCAGTTACGACATCTACAATGAGCAGTTCTTC.

This rearrangement joins TRBV30 to TRBJ2-3; weak D call: TRBD2 (5 bases). Germline CDR1 is GTSNPN and CDR2 is SVGIG (reference sequence). The CDR3 has 15 residues. The V end was cut by 3 bases, the J end by 2 bases, with 15 bases between. The CDR3 DNA follows: TGTGCCTGGAGGGGTTCCATGAGGGTCACAGATACGCAGTATTTT. It translates to CAWRGSMRVTDTQYF.

V gene TRBV7-9 combines with J gene TRBJ2-2; no clear D. The CDR3 runs to 12 residues. Germline V gives CDR1 SEHNR, CDR2 FQNEAQ (reference sequence). V dropped 2 bases and J dropped 6 bases, with 4 bases sitting between them. CDR3 DNA sequence: TGTGCCAGCAGCTTAAATTCCGGGGAGCTGTTTTTT. It is translated as CASSLNSGELFF.

This chain links TRBV24-1 with TRBJ1-5; perhaps TRBD1 as D (5 bases). The length of the CDR3 is 12 residues. The germline V gene has CDR1 KGHDR and CDR2 SFDVKD. With 2 bases removed from V and 9 bases from J, the gap between germline ends came to 7 bases. The CDR3 protein is CATSDYQGPQHF. In DNA, the CDR3 is TGTGCCACCAGTGATTATCAGGGGCCCCAGCATTTT.

There are a few counts of this clonotype. V usage is TRBV20-1 and J usage is TRBJ2-1, with 8 bases that match TRBD1. Germline V gene data show CDR1 as DFQATT and CDR2 as SNEGSKA (reference sequence). The ends lost 0 bases at V and 4 bases at J; junction bases unmatched: 5. The CDR3 is 15 amino acids. In nucleotides, the CDR3 is TGCAGTGCTAGAGAGTACAGGGGGGCTTACAATGAGCAGTTCTTC. Protein sequence: CSAREYRGAYNEQFF.

The gene calls are TRBV6-1 and TRBJ1-5, with no clear D. This CDR3 is built from 14 residues. The V end lost 7 bases, the J end lost 1 base, and 11 bases lay between the germline ends. Germline loops: CDR1 MNHNS, CDR2 SASEGT. The CDR3 protein is CASNPPGSNQPQHF. CDR3 nucleotides: TGTGCCAGCAACCCCCCGGGGAGCAATCAGCCCCAGCATTTT.

The chain links TRBV10-3 to TRBJ2-5; 10 bases are a match to TRBD2. The germline V gene has CDR1 ENHRY and CDR2 SYGVKD. The CDR3 has 16 residues. The junction had 7 bases not matched to a gene; V was cut back by 5 bases and J by 1 base. In nucleotides, the CDR3 is TGTGCCATCAGTTCTACTAGCGGGGCCAGCCAAGAGACCCAGTACTTC. It codes for CAISSTSGASQETQYF.

This clonotype was recorded a few times. V gene TRBV20-1 combines with J gene TRBJ1-2; no clear D. The germline CDR1 and CDR2 sequences are DFQATT and SNEGSKA (reference sequence). The CDR3 sequence is 16 residues long. The V end lost 0 bases, the J end lost 0 bases, and 14 bases lay between the germline ends. The CDR3 region has the DNA TGCAGTGCTAGAGATGGGCGGGGAGGCCCTAACTATGGCTACACCTTC. Translated, it gives CSARDGRGGPNYGYTF.

The V gene is TRBV11-2, the J gene TRBJ1-5; D is unclear. The CDR3 runs to 15 residues. V lost 1 base, J lost 6 bases, and 13 bases lay in between. CDR1 and CDR2 from the germline V gene are SGHAT and FQNNGV. CDR3 sequence: CASSLGSKGGQPQHF. The CDR3 DNA is TGTGCCAGCAGCTTAGGGTCAAAAGGCGGTCAGCCCCAGCATTTT.

The V gene is TRBV5-4, the J gene TRBJ1-2; D gene uncertain. The CDR3 is 14 residues long. Germline loops: CDR1 SGHNT, CDR2 YYREEE (reference sequence). Trimming left V 0 bases short and J 7 bases short, with 13 bases between. CDR3 DNA: TGTGCCAGCAGCTTGGAAATAGGGCGGGCTGGCTACACCTTC. Translated, it gives CASSLEIGRAGYTF.

The chain combines TRBV2 with TRBJ2-5; a weak D match, TRBD1 (6 bases). Deletions cut 8 bases from V and 1 base from J, with 11 bases between. The CDR3 covers 13 residues. Germline V CDR1 and CDR2: SNHLY, FYNNEI. CDR3 sequence reads: CASGGQPQETQYF. Written as DNA, the CDR3 is TGTGCCAGCGGTGGACAGCCCCAAGAGACCCAGTACTTC.

This clonotype was observed once. The chain carries TRBV4-2 and TRBJ2-1; 12 bases are shared with TRBD2. CDR1 is LGHNA and CDR2 is YNFKEQ in the germline V gene. This CDR3 comprises 20 residues. V dropped 5 bases and J dropped 6; count of bases not matched to a gene: 20. This CDR3 reads CASSRDRVLAGGLGANEQFF. The CDR3 DNA is TGTGCCAGCAGCAGGGACAGGGTCCTAGCGGGGGGGTTAGGGGCCAATGAGCAGTTCTTC.

V usage is TRBV7-2 and J usage is TRBJ1-6; 8 bases align to TRBD1. J gave up 7 bases and V 3 bases, and 2 bases lay outside the gene matches. The CDR3 length is 14 residues. CDR1 and CDR2 from the germline V gene are SGHTA and FQGNSA. The CDR3, as DNA: TGTGCCAGCAGCTTTGGACAGGGCAATTCACCCCTCCACTTT. Translating it yields CASSFGQGNSPLHF. The full variable domain, rest sourced from reference TRBV7-2 and TRBJ1-6, is GAGVSQSPSNKVTEKGKDVELRCDPISGHTALYWYRQSLGQGLEFLIYFQGNSAPDKSGLPSDRFSAERTGGSVSTLTIQRTQQEDSAVYLCASSFGQGNSPLHFGNGTRLTVT.

This clonotype was seen once. The rearrangement uses TRBV20-1 and TRBJ1-5, with D perhaps TRBD1 (5 bases). The V gene's germline CDR1 is DFQATT and CDR2 SNEGSKA (reference sequence). Trimming took off 3 bases at V and 6 bases at J, with 12 bases between the two ends. This CDR3 has 13 amino acids. DNA for the CDR3: TGCAGTGCTAGCGGGGGTCTCGGTCAGCCCCAGCATTTT. Encoded protein: CSASGGLGQPQHF.

The rearrangement joins TRBV19 to TRBJ1-3; TRBD1 might be the D (6 bases). CDR3 size: 16 residues. Per germline, CDR1 LNHDA and CDR2 SQIVND (reference sequence). Trimming cost V 2 bases and J 4 bases, with 15 bases left between them. CDR3 sequence: CASSIRQATGGNTIYF. The CDR3, as DNA: TGTGCCAGTAGTATACGACAGGCCACAGGAGGAAACACCATATATTTT. Based on the CDR3 plus reference TRBV19 and TRBJ1-3, the full variable domain is DGGITQSPKYLFRKEGQNVTLSCEQNLNHDAMYWYRQDPGQGLRLIYYSQIVNDFQKGDIAEGYSVSREKKESFPLTVTSAQKNPTAFYLCASSIRQATGGNTIYFGEGSWLTVV.

The rearrangement uses TRBV6-2 or TRBV6-3 and TRBJ1-2; D ambiguous. The V end lost 6 bases, the J end lost 4 bases, and 12 bases lay between the germline ends. This CDR3 contains 13 residues. Germline V gene sequence: CDR1 MNHEY, CDR2 SVGEGT. The CDR3 DNA sequence: TGTGCCAGCAGACCGATACAGATCTATGGCTACACCTTC. Its protein product is CASRPIQIYGYTF.

This rearrangement joins TRBV20-1 to TRBJ2-5; D may be TRBD1 or TRBD2 (6 bases each). V was cut by 5 bases and J by 7 bases, with 17 bases left in between. This CDR3 contains 13 residues. Per the germline V gene, CDR1 is DFQATT and CDR2 is SNEGSKA (reference sequence). Written as DNA, the CDR3 is TGCAGTGCTCTCCTACTAGGAGGGGGGACCCAGTACTTC. Translation gives CSALLLGGGTQYF.

The rearrangement uses TRBV3-1 and TRBJ2-5, with no clear D. The CDR3 has 13 residues. Between the trimmed V and J ends, which lost 0 bases and 4 bases, there was a span of 6 bases. The germline CDR1 and CDR2 sequences are LGHDT and YNNKEL (reference sequence). The CDR3 DNA reads TGTGCCAGCAGCCAAGAGTGGAGAGAGACCCAGTACTTC. Translating it yields CASSQEWRETQYF.

V and J are TRBV2 and TRBJ1-1, with TRBD1 matching 7 bases. This CDR3 spans 15 amino acids. Trimming cost V 5 bases and J 1 base; bases outside gene matches: 7. Germline V gene lookup returns CDR1 SNHLY and CDR2 FYNNEI. The DNA for the CDR3 is TGTGCCAGCAGTCTCGGTAGACAGGGGAACACTGAAGCTTTCTTT. Translated, it gives CASSLGRQGNTEAFF.

This chain joins TRBV20-1 and TRBJ2-3; TRBD2 aligns across 7 bases. CDR3 size: 14 residues. In germline, CDR1 is DFQATT, CDR2 SNEGSKA (reference sequence). The V segment lost 6 bases and the J segment 2 bases; nucleotides outside the gene matches: 8. The CDR3 sequence is CSATAGTTTDTQYF. The CDR3 nucleotides read TGCAGTGCAACAGCGGGAACCACCACAGATACGCAGTATTTT.

J is TRBJ2-1 and V is TRBV6-5; 10 positions agree with TRBD1. The CDR3 runs 15 residues. V lost 4 bases to trimming and J lost 5 bases; unmatched junction nucleotides: 5. CDR1 is MNHEY and CDR2 is SVGAGI in the germline V gene. The CDR3 nucleotides read TGTGCCAGCAGTTCGACAGGGGGCTACCACAATGAGCAGTTCTTC. Residues: CASSSTGGYHNEQFF.

V gene TRBV11-2 combines with J gene TRBJ2-7, with 11 bases identical to TRBD1. Losses at the gene ends were 3 bases for V and 2 bases for J; bases not matched to a gene: 3. In germline, CDR1 is SGHAT, CDR2 FQNNGV. The CDR3 extends over 15 amino acids. CDR3 protein: CASSFGQGAAYEQYF. DNA for the CDR3: TGTGCCAGCAGCTTTGGACAGGGGGCGGCCTACGAGCAGTACTTC. Full variable domain (outside the CDR3, taken from reference TRBV11-2 and TRBJ2-7): EAGVAQSPRYKIIEKRQSVAFWCNPISGHATLYWYQQILGQGPKLLIQFQNNGVVDDSQLPKDRFSAERLKGVDSTLKIQPAKLEDSAVYLCASSFGQGAAYEQYFGPGTRLTVT.

This clonotype was recorded a few times. The V call is TRBV9, the J call TRBJ1-3; 7 nucleotides match TRBD1. The germline CDR1 and CDR2 sequences are SGDLS and YYNGEE. V lost 4 bases to trimming and J lost 4 bases; unmatched junction nucleotides: 5. This CDR3 comprises 14 residues. The CDR3 loop reads CASSTRQGGNTIYF. The CDR3 DNA reads as TGTGCCAGCAGCACTAGACAGGGAGGAAACACCATATATTTT.

This clonotype is judged medium-sized (0.01 to 0.1%). The genes are TRBV6-1 and TRBJ2-1; weak D call: TRBD1 (5 bases). Looked up from germline, CDR1 is MNHNS and CDR2 is SASEGT. The CDR3 is made up of 14 amino acids. Trimming removed 2 bases from V and 7 bases from J, with 12 bases in between. In DNA form, the CDR3 reads TGTGCCAGCAGTGAAAGGGGTAGGGTGAATGAGCAGTTCTTC. Translated: CASSERGRVNEQFF.

The count of this clonotype is one. The rearrangement uses TRBV2 and TRBJ1-1; D might be TRBD1 (6 bases). The CDR3 extends over 15 amino acids. CDR1 is SNHLY, CDR2 FYNNEI, per germline. V lost 2 bases and J lost 0, with 10 bases in between. The CDR3 loop reads CASSERGGMNTEAFF. The CDR3 DNA is TGTGCCAGCAGTGAACGGGGGGGCATGAACACTGAAGCTTTCTTT.

The V and J genes are TRBV19 and TRBJ1-4; D gene unclear. V was trimmed by 1 base and J by 1 base, leaving 10 bases between them. The CDR3 extends over 16 amino acids. Germline assignment: CDR1 LNHDA and CDR2 SQIVND (reference sequence). CDR3 in amino acids: CASSIGRVKTNEKLFF. In DNA, the CDR3 is TGTGCCAGTAGTATAGGACGAGTGAAAACTAATGAAAAACTGTTTTTT.

CDR3 residues: CASSPGENTEAFF. CDR3 DNA sequence: TGTGCCAGCTCACCAGGAGAGAACACTGAAGCTTTCTTT. The chain employs TRBV18 and TRBJ1-1; D remains unclear. V was trimmed by 2 bases and J by 1 base, leaving 5 bases between them. The CDR3 is made up of 13 amino acids. Germline-derived CDR1 and CDR2 are KGHSH and LQKENI.

The V gene is TRBV30, the J gene TRBJ1-1; D not resolved. The CDR3 loop spans 14 amino acids. In germline, CDR1 is GTSNPN, CDR2 SVGIG (reference sequence). V lost 0 bases, J lost 0 bases, and 8 bases lay in between. CDR3 in amino acids: CAWSVRRVNTEAFF. The CDR3 DNA follows: TGTGCCTGGAGTGTACGACGGGTGAACACTGAAGCTTTCTTT.

This rearrangement joins TRBV19 to TRBJ1-2, with D unclear. The germline CDR1 and CDR2 sequences are LNHDA and SQIVND (reference sequence). The CDR3 has 13 residues. Trimming cost V 7 bases and J 0 bases, with 9 bases left between them. The CDR3 is CASNDDSNYGYTF. In nucleotides, the CDR3 is TGTGCCAGTAATGACGATTCTAACTATGGCTACACCTTC. The full variable domain, its missing parts supplied by reference TRBV19 and TRBJ1-2, is DGGITQSPKYLFRKEGQNVTLSCEQNLNHDAMYWYRQDPGQGLRLIYYSQIVNDFQKGDIAEGYSVSREKKESFPLTVTSAQKNPTAFYLCASNDDSNYGYTFGSGTRLTVV.